The sequence of this T cell receptor (beta chain) was determined in a study of blood T cell repertoires in COVID-19 (dated by TCRdb to 2019 to 2021). Study-level background: Collaborator samples came from the United States, Italy and Spain and covered acute and convalescent phases of COVID-19. The material from the prospective study consisted of cDNA or gDNA derived from T cells, B-cell-depleted T cells, or PBMCs. Subjects who had been exposed to COVID-19, were actively infected with it, or had recovered from it provided the deeply sampled blood TCRbeta repertoires that made up the dataset. The repertoires were released in a freely available public database meant as a resource for research on the immune response to SARS-CoV-2. Samples were obtained from the ongoing ImmuneRACE study (first 160 participants) and from some 1,300 subjects provided by 6 global collaborators. Sample metadata almost always included a de-identified subject ID, COVID-19 status, age in years and sex. Where available, HLA class I and class II types were taken from metadata supplied by the sample provider and were not determined by assay-based typing.

The full study reports these points: Clinical and demographic metadata were provided uncurated, with the amount varying by source and participant.

Participants in the prospective study were aged about 18 to 90 years, lived in 20 to 30 United States geographic areas, and enrolled through a virtual design. Cohort assignment in the prospective study relied on participant-reported clinical history from a screening survey and a study questionnaire. Mobile phlebotomists in the prospective study collected whole blood, serum and a nasopharyngeal or oropharyngeal swab from every participant. Participants in the prospective study had the option to provide additional blood draws and questionnaires over a roughly 2-month period. Before DNA extraction, blood samples from the prospective study were shipped at room temperature or frozen. TCRbeta CDR3 regions were amplified from genomic DNA by means of the immunoSEQ Assay, a bias-controlled multiplex PCR. Per the original workflow: Nucleated cell counts per sample were estimated from amplification of reference gene primers within the assay. Sequence reads were collapsed and filtered to measure the absolute abundance of every unique TCRbeta CDR3 rearrangement. For each sample, productive Simpson clonality was calculated as the square root of Simpson's diversity index across productive rearrangements. TCRdb took this table from immuneACCESS and kept in-frame rearrangements with V and J called. Such tables lack part of the clones; where checked against another copy, unresolved V genes explain under half of the gap, and the rest is unexplained. V and J calls and clone size are those listed in that table; D and trimming were worked out from the DNA. The sample table lists about 220,000 clones, about four fifths of them with a count of one. The top ten hold approximately 1.3% of the sample.

According to the germline V gene, CDR1 reads KGHSH and CDR2 reads LQKENI. After removal of 3 bases from V and 7 bases from J, the junction retains 6 bases not matched to a gene. The CDR3 starts with the cysteine, ends with the phenylalanine, and has 14 residues. CDR3 DNA only is kept here, 42 bases in frame from base 1. Note on this clone: The clone's antigen remains unknown. Base qualities are not provided; no much larger clone lies one nucleotide away.

The TCR originated in a woman in her thirties or forties with acute COVID-19. The sequencing sample was made of PBMCs or T cells enriched from blood (not recorded which). Rearrangement joined TRBV18 to TRBJ1-1, with TRBD1 matching 9 junction bases. The nucleotide sequence reads as follows: TGTGCCAGCTCACCGGGACAGGGATTTGGTGAAGCTTTCTTT. Its product reads: CASSPGQGFGEAFF.